This T cell receptor (beta chain) derives from a study of CD8+ T cells in alopecia areata. Study-wide context: Tofacitinib was given for 6 to 18 months, then stopped for 6 months. Points from the study as a whole: For baseline CD8+ expansion, any link to response stays uncertain with one nonresponder. Especially in alopecia totalis/universalis, lesional scalp showed greater clonality than normal scalp did.

This clone was detected only once. Its target is not known. Indicated treatment: oral pan-JAK inhibitor, 5-10 mg twice daily. CDR3 length: 14 amino acids. Trimming stripped 5 bases from V and 5 bases from J, with 16 bases between. The V gene's germline CDR1 is MDHEN and CDR2 SYDVKM. RNA was extracted and reverse transcribed into cDNA as the sequencing template. The data were produced by immunoSEQ multiplex PCR, yet TCRdb's version contains in-frame clones alone and is incomplete. This sample has about 190,000 clones; about three fifths occur once, and the top ten carry 0.65% to 0.7%. The source of this sequence is a human donor with alopecia areata. The V gene is TRBV28, the J gene TRBJ2-7, with a possible D match to TRBD2 (6 bases). The material sequenced was CD4+ T cells sorted from blood, taken at week 4, from a patient treated with tofacitinib. CDR3 amino acids: CASSAYTAGHEQYF. In nucleotides, the CDR3 is TGTGCCAGCAGTGCGTATACAGCGGGCCACGAGCAGTACTTC.